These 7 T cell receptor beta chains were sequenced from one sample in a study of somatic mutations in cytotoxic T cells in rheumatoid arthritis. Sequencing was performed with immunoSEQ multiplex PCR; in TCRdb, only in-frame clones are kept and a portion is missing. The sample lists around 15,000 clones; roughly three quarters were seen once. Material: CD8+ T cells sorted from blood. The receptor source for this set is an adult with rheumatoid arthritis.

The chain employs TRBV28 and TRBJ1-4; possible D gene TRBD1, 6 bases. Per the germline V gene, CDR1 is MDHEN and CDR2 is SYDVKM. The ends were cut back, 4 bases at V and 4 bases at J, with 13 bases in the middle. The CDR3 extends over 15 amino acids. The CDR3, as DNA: TGTGCCAGCAGTTCGTGGACAGCACGTAATGAAAAACTGTTTTTT. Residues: CASSSWTARNEKLFF.

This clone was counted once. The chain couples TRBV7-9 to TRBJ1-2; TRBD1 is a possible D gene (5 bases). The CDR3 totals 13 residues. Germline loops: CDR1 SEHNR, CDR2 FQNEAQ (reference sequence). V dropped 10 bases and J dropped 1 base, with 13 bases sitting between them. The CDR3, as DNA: TGTGCCACAAGGACATCCGTTAACTATGGCTACACCTTC. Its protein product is CATRTSVNYGYTF.

CDR3 amino acids: CASSLQGGTEAFF. In nucleotides, the CDR3 is TGCGCCAGCAGCCTACAGGGCGGCACTGAAGCTTTCTTT. The chain recombines TRBV4-1 with TRBJ1-1; a possible D gene is TRBD1 (6 bases). Between the trimmed V and J ends, which lost 4 bases and 4 bases, there was a span of 10 bases. CDR1 MGHRA and CDR2 YSYEKL come from the germline V gene. The CDR3 length is 13 residues.

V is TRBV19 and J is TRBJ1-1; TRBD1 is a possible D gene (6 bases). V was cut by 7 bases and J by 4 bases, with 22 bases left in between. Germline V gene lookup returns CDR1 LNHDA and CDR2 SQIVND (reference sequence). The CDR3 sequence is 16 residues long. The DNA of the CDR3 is TGTGCCAGTACCTCCCCCCCGTGGGGGGCTGGCACTGAAGCTTTCTTT. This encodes CASTSPPWGAGTEAFF.

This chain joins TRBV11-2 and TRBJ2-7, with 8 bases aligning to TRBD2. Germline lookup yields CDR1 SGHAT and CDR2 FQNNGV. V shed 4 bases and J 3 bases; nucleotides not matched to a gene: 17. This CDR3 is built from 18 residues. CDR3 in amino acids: CASSSLQRERGRIYEQYF. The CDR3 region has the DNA TGTGCCAGCAGCTCACTCCAGCGGGAGAGAGGAAGGATCTACGAGCAGTACTTC.

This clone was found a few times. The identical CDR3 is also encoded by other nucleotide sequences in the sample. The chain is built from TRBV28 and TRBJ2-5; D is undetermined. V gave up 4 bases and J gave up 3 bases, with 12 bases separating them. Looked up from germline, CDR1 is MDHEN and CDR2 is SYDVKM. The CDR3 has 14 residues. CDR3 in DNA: TGTGCCAGCAGTTACCCCGATCTGAAAGAGACCCAGTACTTC. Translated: CASSYPDLKETQYF.

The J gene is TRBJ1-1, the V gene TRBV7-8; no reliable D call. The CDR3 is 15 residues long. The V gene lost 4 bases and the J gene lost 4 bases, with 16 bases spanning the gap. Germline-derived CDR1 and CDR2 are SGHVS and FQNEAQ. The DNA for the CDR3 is TGTGCCAGCAGCTATTCCGGACGGTTGGGCACTGAAGCTTTCTTT. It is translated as CASSYSGRLGTEAFF.